This TCR beta chain was sequenced during a study of T-cell reconstitution after alpha-beta-depleted transplantation in children. The V and J ends lost 7 bases and 3 bases, in that order; junction bases with no gene match: 4. The CDR3 has 13 residues. This clonotype was detected only a few times. Unique molecular identifiers were incorporated when the TCRbeta library was constructed. MiXCR was run by TCRdb on the PCR reads, yielding one entry per CDR3 protein. The repertoire includes around 500,000 distinct CDR3 sequences, 12% of them detected once, and about 5.6% sits in the top ten. This TCR was recovered from a human donor who donated a stem cell graft to a child with combined immunodeficiency. Sequencing used PBMCs from the stem cell graft donor, obtained from the stem cell graft. V is TRBV12-3 or TRBV12-4 and J is TRBJ2-3; 7 bases match TRBD1. The CDR3 region has the DNA TGTGCCAGCACCACAGGGGTTACAGATACGCAGTATTTT. It encodes CASTTGVTDTQYF.